Following are 32 T cell receptor beta chains from one sample sequenced in a study of Ad26.COV2.S vaccination and SARS-CoV-2 variants. Treatment given: approximately 18 received Ad26.COV2.S at low or high dose, single or two shots; about 5 received placebo; per-sample allocation not given. Day 63 after the first injection of vaccine or placebo was the sampling time. Method: immunoSEQ multiplex PCR; TCRdb's copy keeps in-frame clones and lacks some. The sample lists some 250,000 clones, more than 75% occurring once. Here the sequenced sample was peripheral blood, taken in a trial of Ad26.COV2.S vaccine versus placebo. The source is a person aged 18 to 59 who received the Ad26.COV2.S COVID-19 vaccine or a placebo.

This chain links TRBV11-2 with TRBJ2-5; TRBD1 agrees at 7 bases. CDR3 size: 15 residues. Germline CDR1 is SGHAT and CDR2 is FQNNGV. V shed 5 bases, J shed 2 bases, and the junction held 8 bases outside the gene matches. The CDR3, as DNA: TGTGCCAGCAGCCCAGGGGGAAAAGTACAAGAGACCCAGTACTTC. Translation gives CASSPGGKVQETQYF.

V usage is TRBV11-2 and J usage is TRBJ1-2; D is ambiguous. The length of the CDR3 is 13 residues. V dropped 6 bases and J dropped 1 base, with 9 bases sitting between them. Germline-derived CDR1 and CDR2 are SGHAT and FQNNGV. The CDR3 DNA reads TGTGCCAGCAGTTCCAGATTTAACTATGGCTACACCTTC. It encodes CASSSRFNYGYTF.

This chain links TRBV18 with TRBJ1-4; D unclear. Germline loops: CDR1 KGHSH, CDR2 LQKENI. This CDR3 region has 17 residues. V was shortened by 3 bases and J by 0 bases, with 14 bases between the two germline ends. The CDR3 region is CASSPSGDGATNEKLFF. The CDR3 DNA reads TGTGCCAGCTCACCCTCTGGCGACGGGGCAACTAATGAAAAACTGTTTTTT.

The chain is built from TRBV7-9 and TRBJ1-2; D perhaps matches TRBD1 (6 bases). The germline V gene has CDR1 SEHNR and CDR2 FQNEAQ (reference sequence). The V gene lost 7 bases and the J gene lost 3 bases, with 18 bases spanning the gap. This CDR3 spans 15 amino acids. Written as DNA, the CDR3 is TGTGCCAGCAACCTAGTGACAGGACGCGACTATGGCTACACCTTC. Protein: CASNLVTGRDYGYTF. Looking up the rest from reference TRBV7-9 and TRBJ1-2 gives the full variable domain: DTGVSQNPRHKITKRGQNVTFRCDPISEHNRLYWYRQTLGQGPEFLTYFQNEAQLEKSRLLSDRFSAERPKGSFSTLEIQRTEQGDSAMYLCASNLVTGRDYGYTFGSGTRLTVV.

J is TRBJ2-6 and V is TRBV11-1, with D uncertain. Germline V gene lookup returns CDR1 SGHAT and CDR2 FQDESV (reference sequence). The V gene lost 1 base and the J gene lost 1 base, with 5 bases spanning the gap. The CDR3 runs to 15 residues. The CDR3 reads CASSLGVSGANVLTF. CDR3 coding DNA: TGTGCCAGCAGCTTAGGCGTTTCTGGGGCCAACGTCCTGACTTTC. The entire variable domain, with the rest obtained from reference TRBV11-1 and TRBJ2-6, is as follows: EAEVAQSPRYKITEKSQAVAFWCDPISGHATLYWYRQILGQGPELLVQFQDESVVDDSQLPKDRFSAERLKGVDSTLKIQPAELGDSAMYLCASSLGVSGANVLTFGAGSRLTVL.

This sequence joins TRBV11-3 and TRBJ2-1, with D tentatively TRBD1 (5 bases). Per germline, CDR1 SGHNT and CDR2 YENEEA. V lost 0 bases and J lost 6, with 6 bases in between. The CDR3 contains 13 residues. The DNA of the CDR3 is TGTGCCAGCAGCTTAGATGGGGCCAATGAGCAGTTCTTC. Encoded protein: CASSLDGANEQFF.

The J gene is TRBJ2-4, the V gene TRBV3-1 (or the pseudogene TRBV3-2); D call uncertain. The CDR3 is 13 amino acids. Trimming stripped 1 base from V and 4 bases from J, with 5 bases between. Germline loops: CDR1 LGHDT, CDR2 YNNKEL (reference sequence). Here the CDR3 reads CASSQGRKNIQYF. DNA of the CDR3: TGTGCCAGCAGCCAAGGCCGGAAAAACATTCAGTACTTC.

The chain has TRBV4-3 and TRBJ1-6; D gene uncertain. The ends were cut back, 6 bases at V and 8 bases at J, with 17 bases in the middle. Looked up from germline, CDR1 is LGHNA and CDR2 is YSLEER. The CDR3 loop spans 15 amino acids. CDR3: CASSRKALLDSPLHF. As DNA, the CDR3 is TGCGCCAGCAGTCGGAAAGCACTACTGGATTCACCCCTCCACTTT.

This sequence joins TRBV9 and TRBJ2-3; D assignment may be TRBD1 or TRBD2 (5 bases each). CDR1 SGDLS and CDR2 YYNGEE come from the germline V gene. CDR3 length equals 15 residues. The V end was cut by 0 bases, the J end by 5 bases, with 13 bases between. CDR3 residues: CASSVGRGAGDTQYF. Written as DNA, the CDR3 is TGTGCCAGCAGCGTAGGGAGAGGGGCGGGAGATACGCAGTATTTT.

This clone was observed a handful of times. The gene calls are TRBV19 and TRBJ2-2; TRBD2 matches at 11 bases. CDR3 length: 16 residues. The junction had 7 bases not matched to a gene; V was cut back by 6 bases and J by 4 bases. The germline CDR1 and CDR2 sequences are LNHDA and SQIVND (reference sequence). The CDR3 DNA reads TGTGCCAGTAGAAATCTTCTAGCGGGGGGCACCGGGGAGCTGTTTTTT. It specifies CASRNLLAGGTGELFF.

The chain uses TRBV21-1 and TRBJ2-1; the table names TRBD2, a call not compared with the DNA. TRBV21-1 is annotated as a pseudogene. This CDR3 is 13 amino acids long. The CDR3 DNA sequence: TGTGCCAGCAGCAACTGGACTGACAATGAGCAGTTCTTC. Translated: CASSNWTDNEQFF.

The V call is TRBV7-6, the J call TRBJ1-2; D uncertain. V was shortened by 5 bases and J by 8 bases, with 15 bases between the two germline ends. CDR1 is SGHVS, CDR2 FNYEAQ, per germline. This CDR3 is built from 13 residues. CDR3 nucleotides: TGTGCCAGCAGCCGCGGGTGGGAATGGGGCTACACCTTC. Translated: CASSRGWEWGYTF.

J is TRBJ2-3 and V is TRBV28; 7 nucleotides agree with TRBD1. Germline V gene sequence: CDR1 MDHEN, CDR2 SYDVKM. The CDR3 is made up of 16 amino acids. The trim removed 5 bases at V and 4 bases at J, leaving 12 bases unmatched. The CDR3 DNA is TGTGCCAGCAGTAAGACAGGGAGTAAGAGTCCAGATACGCAGTATTTT. Encoded protein: CASSKTGSKSPDTQYF.

This clone was observed a single time. This chain connects TRBV5-1 to TRBJ2-7; D is undetermined. This CDR3 has 15 residues. In germline, CDR1 is SGHRS, CDR2 YFSETQ. V was cut by 2 bases and J by 3 bases, with 15 bases left in between. The CDR3 nucleotides read TGCGCCAGCAGCTTATCAGCTCTGGGCGGCTACGAGCAGTACTTC. Amino acid sequence: CASSLSALGGYEQYF.

This clone showed up just once. The rearrangement uses TRBV19 and TRBJ2-6; D gene unclear. The CDR3 is made up of 16 amino acids. V was cut by 4 bases and J by 4 bases, with 14 bases left in between. Germline V lookup: CDR1 LNHDA, CDR2 SQIVND (reference sequence). CDR3 sequence (DNA): TGTGCCAGTAGTACGCTAATAGGGATCGGGGCCAACGTCCTGACTTTC. Its protein product is CASSTLIGIGANVLTF.

V gene TRBV18 combines with J gene TRBJ1-2, with 7 bases lining up with TRBD1. The CDR3 spans 13 residues. Germline V lookup: CDR1 KGHSH, CDR2 LQKENI. V was pared by 6 bases and J by 2 bases, with 3 bases of the junction left unmatched. DNA for the CDR3: TGTGCCAGCTCTACGGACAGGAACTATGGCTACACCTTC. As protein: CASSTDRNYGYTF.

J is TRBJ2-3 and V is TRBV19; the match to TRBD2 covers 12 bases. Germline loops: CDR1 LNHDA, CDR2 SQIVND (reference sequence). The CDR3 contains 14 residues. With 8 bases clipped from V and 4 bases from J, the junction kept 4 bases outside the gene matches. The CDR3 sequence is CASRLAGVADTQYF. DNA of the CDR3: TGTGCCAGTCGACTAGCGGGAGTGGCAGATACGCAGTATTTT.

This chain links TRBV27 with TRBJ2-2, with 11 bases matching TRBD2. Germline V gene lookup returns CDR1 MNHEY and CDR2 SMNVEV (reference sequence). The CDR3 covers 17 residues. The V and J ends lost 5 bases and 2 bases, in that order; junction bases with no gene match: 7. CDR3: CASSRPTSGGNTGELFF. CDR3 sequence (DNA): TGTGCCAGCAGTCGCCCCACTAGCGGGGGAAACACCGGGGAGCTGTTTTTT.

The CDR3 sequence: CASSIEAGVHQPQHF. The CDR3 DNA follows: TGTGCCAGTAGTATAGAGGCAGGGGTTCATCAGCCCCAGCATTTT. The V call is TRBV19, the J call TRBJ1-5, with D possibly matching TRBD1 (6 bases). The CDR3 runs 15 residues. CDR1 and CDR2 from the germline V gene are LNHDA and SQIVND (reference sequence). The ends were cut back, 0 bases at V and 5 bases at J, with 11 bases in the middle.

The chain carries TRBV6-5 and TRBJ1-5; TRBD1 might be the D (5 bases). This CDR3 region has 15 residues. Germline V gene data show CDR1 as MNHEY and CDR2 as SVGAGI. The V and J ends lost 6 bases and 4 bases respectively, with 16 bases between them. CDR3 protein: CASSGSGIGNQPQHF. CDR3 sequence (DNA): TGTGCCAGCAGCGGGTCAGGGATTGGGAATCAGCCCCAGCATTTT.

This chain joins TRBV28 and TRBJ2-7; D possibly uses TRBD1 or TRBD2 (5 bases each). Per germline, CDR1 MDHEN and CDR2 SYDVKM. V lost 6 bases and J 2 bases, leaving 17 bases between the germline ends. This CDR3 contains 15 residues. As DNA, the CDR3 is TGTGCCAGCAGCTTCCGCCCCCGGGGCCCCTACGAGCAGTACTTC. This encodes CASSFRPRGPYEQYF.

The CDR3 sequence is CASSPVGVYEQYF. CDR3 nucleotides: TGTGCCAGCAGCCCCGTGGGAGTCTACGAGCAGTACTTC. The chain employs TRBV13 and TRBJ2-7; D might be TRBD2 (5 bases). CDR3 size: 13 residues. The germline CDR1 and CDR2 sequences are PRHDT and FYEKMQ (reference sequence). The V end was cut by 5 bases, the J end by 3 bases, with 11 bases between.

The V call is TRBV28, the J call TRBJ1-2; TRBD1 aligns across 9 bases. The V gene end was trimmed by 6 bases and the J gene end by 4 bases; junction bases not matched to a gene: 3. Germline V gives CDR1 MDHEN, CDR2 SYDVKM. The CDR3 is made up of 13 amino acids. The CDR3 DNA reads as TGTGCCAGCAGACAGGGGGCCGGCTATGGCTACACCTTC. It specifies CASRQGAGYGYTF.

As DNA, the CDR3 is TGTGCCAGCAGATACAGGGGGCAGGGCGGGGAGCTGTTTTTT. This translates into CASRYRGQGGELFF. This rearrangement joins TRBV2 to TRBJ2-2; 9 bases match TRBD1. The CDR3 is 14 amino acids. Germline V gene sequence: CDR1 SNHLY, CDR2 FYNNEI. The V segment lost 6 bases and the J segment 7 bases; nucleotides outside the gene matches: 6.

J is TRBJ1-2 and V is TRBV23-1; TRBD1 aligns across 7 bases. TRBV23-1 has ORF status, its function being uncertain. The trim removed 2 bases at V and 3 bases at J, leaving 21 bases unmatched. The CDR3 length is 20 residues. CDR3 sequence reads: CASSQLNGPFAGQYYYGYTF. The CDR3 DNA is TGCGCCAGCAGTCAACTAAACGGACCTTTCGCGGGACAGTACTACTATGGCTACACCTTC.

This clone was seen a handful of times. This chain joins TRBV7-9 and TRBJ2-1; TRBD2 agrees at 11 bases. Per germline, CDR1 SEHNR and CDR2 FQNEAQ (reference sequence). The CDR3 contains 16 residues. V gave up 5 bases and J gave up 6 bases; unmatched junction bases: 9. The CDR3 DNA is TGTGCCAGCAGCCCAAAGACTAGCGGGGTAATCAATGAGCAGTTCTTC. This encodes CASSPKTSGVINEQFF.

This clone came up once. DNA of the CDR3: TGTGCCAGCAGCTTAGAGCTACAGGGCTATGGCTACACCTTC. Protein sequence: CASSLELQGYGYTF. The V gene is TRBV7-2, the J gene TRBJ1-2, with a tentative D call TRBD1 (6 bases). Trimming removed 1 base at V and 4 bases at J, with 10 bases between. CDR3 size: 14 residues. Germline CDR1 is SGHTA and CDR2 is FQGNSA.

This chain links TRBV30 with TRBJ1-2, with D perhaps matching TRBD1 (6 bases). The CDR3 runs to 17 residues. V was pared by 4 bases and J by 2 bases, with 23 bases between. Germline V CDR1 and CDR2: GTSNPN, SVGIG (reference sequence). CDR3 nucleotide sequence: TGTGCCTGGACCCGATTTAGGAGAGGACAGAAAAACTATGGCTACACCTTC. It codes for CAWTRFRRGQKNYGYTF.

The chain has TRBV28 and TRBJ1-3; possible D gene TRBD1, 5 bases. The germline V gene has CDR1 MDHEN and CDR2 SYDVKM. This CDR3 has 14 residues. Trimming stripped 6 bases from V and 2 bases from J, with 11 bases between. The CDR3, as DNA: TGTGCCAGCAGGCGGGGGGGAACTGGAAACACCATATATTTT. It yields the protein CASRRGGTGNTIYF.

This clone showed up just once. J is TRBJ1-2 and V is TRBV6-5, with 9 nucleotides matching TRBD1. Germline V gene data show CDR1 as MNHEY and CDR2 as SVGAGI. There are 13 residues in the CDR3. The ends lost 5 bases at V and 7 bases at J; junction bases unmatched: 5. The CDR3 nucleotides read TGTGCCAGCAGTCAGGGACAGGGTGGTGGCTACACCTTC. It encodes CASSQGQGGGYTF.

This clone occurred a few times. The chain couples TRBV28 to TRBJ1-1; a weak D match, TRBD1 (6 bases). The V and J ends lost 4 bases and 4 bases respectively, with 19 bases between them. The CDR3 sequence is 16 residues long. The germline gives CDR1 MDHEN, CDR2 SYDVKM. This CDR3 reads CASSSGRGVRTTEAFF. For the CDR3, the DNA is TGTGCCAGCAGTTCCGGGAGGGGGGTCCGAACCACTGAAGCTTTCTTT.

V and J are TRBV28 and TRBJ1-4; 9 bases fit TRBD1. The CDR3 has 15 amino acids. Germline V gene lookup returns CDR1 MDHEN and CDR2 SYDVKM. V gave up 4 bases and J gave up 6 bases; unmatched junction bases: 6. The CDR3 nucleotides are TGTGCCAGCAGTTACAGGGGGCGTGTTTATGAAAAACTGTTTTTT. This translates into CASSYRGRVYEKLFF.